This passage covers 26 T cell receptor beta chains from one sample sequenced in a study of T cells in Graves' hyperthyroidism and ophthalmopathy. Amplification of TCR beta CDR3 regions used RNA as the template. Using the HTBI primer set, a first-round RT-PCR was run on the TCR CDR3. TCRdb ran MiXCR on the multiplex PCR reads and lists one entry per CDR3 protein. The sample has 370,000 or so distinct CDR3 sequences; approximately 14% are singletons. The sample consisted of blood. Every receptor here comes from a woman between 18 and 30 years old with Graves' hyperthyroidism that later progressed to Graves' ophthalmopathy.

V is TRBV6-1 and J is TRBJ2-3, with TRBD1 matching over 9 bases. The germline gives CDR1 MNHNS, CDR2 SASEGT. This CDR3 is built from 13 residues. V was pared by 6 bases and J by 5 bases, with 3 bases of the junction left unmatched. The CDR3 coding sequence is TGTGCCAGCAGACAGGGGGCGGTAGATACGCAGTATTTT. This sequence encodes CASRQGAVDTQYF.

This clonotype has just a few counts. The J gene is TRBJ2-2, the V gene TRBV7-2; maybe TRBD2 (6 bases). Germline CDR1 SGHTA, CDR2 FQGNSA. V lost 5 bases to trimming and J lost 2 bases, with 21 bases between them. The CDR3 runs 18 residues. The CDR3: CASSVISPGTANTGELFF. For the CDR3, the DNA is TGTGCCAGCAGCGTGATTTCCCCCGGGACTGCTAACACCGGGGAGCTGTTTTTT.

This clonotype was found many times. The rearrangement links TRBV20-1 to TRBJ2-7; no definite D call. This CDR3 spans 16 amino acids. Trimming took 1 base from V and 5 from J, leaving 21 bases between them. From germline, CDR1 is DFQATT and CDR2 SNEGSKA (reference sequence). CDR3 DNA sequence: TGCAGTGCTAGAGTCCGGGTTGATATTTCTGGGCACGAGCAGTACTTC. Translation gives CSARVRVDISGHEQYF.

This clonotype has a count of ten or more. The rearrangement joins TRBV18 to TRBJ2-7; D gene ambiguous. The CDR3 has 18 amino acids. Germline CDR1 is KGHSH and CDR2 is LQKENI. V was clipped by 3 bases and J by 2 bases, with 23 bases between them. CDR3 residues: CASSPQKVGLLFPYEQYF. The CDR3 DNA reads as TGTGCCAGCTCACCCCAAAAAGTGGGCCTCTTGTTTCCCTACGAGCAGTACTTC.

The chain uses TRBV20-1 and TRBJ2-4, with 9 bases lining up with TRBD1. Germline V gene sequence: CDR1 DFQATT, CDR2 SNEGSKA (reference sequence). J gave up 0 bases and V 0 bases, and 9 bases lay outside the gene matches. The CDR3 spans 18 residues. The CDR3 DNA reads as TGCAGTGCTAGAGAGGACAGGGGATCGTCCTTAGCCAAAAACATTCAGTACTTC. This gives the protein CSAREDRGSSLAKNIQYF.

The rearrangement links TRBV2 to TRBJ2-5, with D perhaps TRBD2 (5 bases). V lost 0 bases and J lost 7, with 12 bases in between. The CDR3 has 14 amino acids. CDR1 and CDR2 (germline): SNHLY, FYNNEI. Written as DNA, the CDR3 is TGTGCCAGCAGTGAAGCAGCCGGGGTTGGGACCCAGTACTTC. As protein: CASSEAAGVGTQYF.

This clonotype appeared many times. The rearrangement uses TRBV2 and TRBJ2-7, with no clear D. The CDR3 length is 13 residues. Germline values: CDR1 SNHLY, CDR2 FYNNEI. V was trimmed by 2 bases and J by 3 bases, leaving 8 bases between them. The CDR3 nucleotides are TGTGCCAGCAGTGAAAGGCGGAGCTACGAGCAGTACTTC. This gives the protein CASSERRSYEQYF.

The table lists this clonotype with many counts. This may come from a read error, since a much larger clone is one base off. V and J are TRBV7-2 and TRBJ2-3; D is perhaps TRBD2 (5 bases). This CDR3 has 16 amino acids. Trimming took off 3 bases at V and 0 bases at J, with 13 bases between the two ends. CDR1 SGHTA and CDR2 FQGNSA come from the germline V gene. The CDR3 loop is CASSLGDKGSTDTQYF. CDR3 bases: TGTGCCAGCAGCTTGGGAGACAAGGGCAGCACAGATACGCAGTATTTT.

This clonotype was detected ten times or more. The chain has TRBV20-1 and TRBJ2-5; the match to TRBD2 covers 10 bases. Germline assignment: CDR1 DFQATT and CDR2 SNEGSKA (reference sequence). V lost 1 base, J lost 2 bases, and 13 bases stayed unmatched. The CDR3 runs to 18 residues. CDR3 region: CSARVPFLAGVGQETQYF. CDR3 nucleotides: TGCAGTGCTAGAGTCCCGTTTCTAGCGGGGGTGGGGCAAGAGACCCAGTACTTC.

The genes are TRBV6-1 and TRBJ1-4; no clear D gene. Per germline, CDR1 MNHNS and CDR2 SASEGT. V was cut by 7 bases and J by 4 bases, with 13 bases left in between. The CDR3 is made up of 14 amino acids. The CDR3 nucleotides are TGTGCCAGCAAACGGGGTAGCGTTAATGAAAAACTGTTTTTT. Translated, it gives CASKRGSVNEKLFF.

This clonotype showed up many times. The chain is built from TRBV10-3 and TRBJ1-5, with D maybe TRBD1 (5 bases). Trimming pared 3 bases from V and 7 bases from J, leaving 10 bases between. CDR1 is ENHRY, CDR2 SYGVKD, per germline. The CDR3 totals 13 residues. This CDR3 is CAISDQGVQPQHF. The CDR3 DNA reads TGTGCCATCAGTGACCAGGGTGTCCAGCCCCAGCATTTT.

This clonotype was seen ten or more times. V usage is TRBV6-2 or TRBV6-3 and J usage is TRBJ1-1, with D possibly being TRBD1 (6 bases). CDR3 length equals 15 residues. The V end lost 3 bases, the J end lost 1 base, and 12 bases lay between the germline ends. Germline-derived CDR1 and CDR2 are MNHEY and SVGEGT. CDR3 sequence: CASSYRPQGNTEAFF. In DNA, the CDR3 is TGTGCCAGCAGTTATAGGCCACAGGGGAACACTGAAGCTTTCTTT.

This clonotype was counted ten times or more. V gene TRBV6-2 or TRBV6-3 combines with J gene TRBJ1-1; D is unclear. Germline values: CDR1 MNHEY, CDR2 SVGEGT. The CDR3 is made up of 13 amino acids. Trimming left V 3 bases short and J 3 bases short, with 8 bases between. CDR3 region: CASSYLQDTEAFF. CDR3 nucleotides: TGTGCCAGCAGTTATTTGCAGGACACTGAAGCTTTCTTT.

This clonotype was seen more than once but under ten times. The chain uses TRBV20-1 and TRBJ1-1; TRBD1 is a possible D gene (5 bases). CDR3 length: 17 amino acids. The V end was cut by 3 bases, the J end by 1 base, with 21 bases between. Germline V gene data show CDR1 as DFQATT and CDR2 as SNEGSKA (reference sequence). The CDR3 spells CSARHTFGADWNTEAFF. The CDR3 coding sequence is TGCAGTGCTAGGCACACCTTCGGGGCCGACTGGAACACTGAAGCTTTCTTT.

The sample holds many counts of this clonotype. The rearrangement joins TRBV6-1 to TRBJ2-7, with TRBD2 matching 7 bases. Germline V lookup: CDR1 MNHNS, CDR2 SASEGT. The length of the CDR3 is 15 residues. V lost 6 bases to trimming and J lost 3 bases; unmatched junction nucleotides: 11. This CDR3 reads CASREFSLAVYEQYF. The DNA for the CDR3 is TGTGCCAGCAGGGAGTTCAGTCTAGCGGTCTACGAGCAGTACTTC.

This clonotype was detected only a few times. The chain links TRBV20-1 to TRBJ2-2; TRBD1 aligns across 7 bases. The CDR3 loop spans 14 amino acids. The germline gives CDR1 DFQATT, CDR2 SNEGSKA (reference sequence). The V segment lost 5 bases and the J segment 1 base; nucleotides outside the gene matches: 4. The CDR3 spells CSAERDRNTGELFF. The CDR3 nucleotides are TGCAGTGCTGAACGGGACAGGAACACCGGGGAGCTGTTTTTT.

A few counts support this clonotype. The chain is built from TRBV4-3 and TRBJ2-1; D call uncertain. In germline, CDR1 is LGHNA, CDR2 YSLEER. The CDR3 totals 14 residues. Trimming removed 0 bases at V and 5 bases at J, with 8 bases between. The CDR3 sequence: CASSQDGSHNEQFF. In DNA, the CDR3 is TGCGCCAGCAGCCAAGATGGCAGCCACAATGAGCAGTTCTTC.

This clonotype was observed many times. The chain uses TRBV5-1 and TRBJ1-2, with 9 bases identical to TRBD1. The V gene's germline CDR1 is SGHRS and CDR2 YFSETQ. V gave up 3 bases and J gave up 2 bases; unmatched junction bases: 5. The CDR3 length is 15 residues. CDR3 sequence reads: CASSSSGTGNYGYTF. CDR3 coding DNA: TGCGCCAGCAGCTCATCCGGGACAGGGAACTATGGCTACACCTTC.

In this sample, this clonotype turned up many times. The rearrangement uses TRBV2 and TRBJ2-3, with a tentative D call TRBD1 (6 bases). Germline CDR1 and CDR2: SNHLY and FYNNEI. The CDR3 has 14 residues. V was clipped by 9 bases and J by 4 bases, with 17 bases between them. CDR3 coding DNA: TGTGCCAGTACCCCAGGGGTCTTCGCAGATACGCAGTATTTT. It is translated as CASTPGVFADTQYF.

Many counts were recorded for this clonotype. The chain links TRBV12-5 to TRBJ1-1; the D is unclear. The CDR3 is 14 amino acids. Trimming shortened V by 1 base and J by 5 bases, and 11 bases separated the two germline ends. In germline, CDR1 is LGHNT, CDR2 FRNRAP. Here the CDR3 reads CASGLEGGRTEAFF. The CDR3 coding sequence is TGTGCTAGTGGTTTGGAGGGAGGACGGACTGAAGCTTTCTTT.

Remarks on this clonotype: A much bigger clone sits one base away, suggesting this may be a read error. The J gene is TRBJ2-7, the V gene TRBV30; D unclear. Germline assignment: CDR1 GTSNPN and CDR2 SVGIG (reference sequence). Trimming removed 5 bases from V and 7 bases from J, with 15 bases in between. This CDR3 region has 12 residues. CDR3 sequence (DNA): TGTGCCTGGGGTGGCCCGGGTCCGGAGCAGTACTTC. It specifies CAWGGPGPEQYF. The full variable domain, completed using reference TRBV30 and TRBJ2-7, is SQTIHQWPATLVQPVGSPLSLECTVEGTSNPNLYWYRQAAGRGLQLLFYSVGIGQISSEVPQNLSASRPQDRQFILSSKKLLLSDSGFYLCAWGGPGPEQYFGPGTRLTVT.

This clonotype has only a few counts. The chain recombines TRBV11-2 with TRBJ2-2; D possibly corresponds to TRBD2 (5 bases). CDR3 length: 14 amino acids. CDR1 is SGHAT, CDR2 FQNNGV, per germline. The germline V and J ends were trimmed by 4 bases and 8 bases, with 14 bases remaining between them. CDR3 residues: CASSWRLKEGELFF. CDR3 DNA: TGTGCCAGCAGCTGGAGACTAAAGGAAGGGGAGCTGTTTTTT.

This chain links TRBV7-9 with TRBJ1-6, with 7 bases matching TRBD1. Germline assignment: CDR1 SEHNR and CDR2 FQNEAQ (reference sequence). With 1 base clipped from V and 9 bases from J, the junction kept 6 bases outside the gene matches. The CDR3 sequence is 15 residues long. CDR3 sequence: CASSLGVTGSSPLHF. CDR3 sequence (DNA): TGTGCCAGCAGCTTAGGGGTGACAGGGAGTTCACCCCTCCACTTT.

The chain is built from TRBV5-1 and TRBJ1-6; tentatively, D is TRBD1 (6 bases). Germline V lookup: CDR1 SGHRS, CDR2 YFSETQ. With 7 bases removed from V and 9 bases from J, the gap between germline ends came to 23 bases. CDR3 length: 16 amino acids. This CDR3 is CASHSGGTLEGSPLHF. DNA of the CDR3: TGCGCCAGCCACTCGGGGGGCACACTCGAGGGTTCACCCCTCCACTTT. Based on the CDR3 plus reference TRBV5-1 and TRBJ1-6, the full variable domain is KAGVTQTPRYLIKTRGQQVTLSCSPISGHRSVSWYQQTPGQGLQFLFEYFSETQRNKGNFPGRFSGRQFSNSRSEMNVSTLELGDSALYLCASHSGGTLEGSPLHFGNGTRLTVT.

V usage is TRBV20-1 and J usage is TRBJ2-1, with unresolved D. Trimming cost V 6 bases and J 3 bases, with 6 bases left between them. CDR1 is DFQATT and CDR2 is SNEGSKA in the germline V gene (reference sequence). The CDR3 is 11 residues long. In DNA, the CDR3 is TGCAGTGCCCCGGACTACAATGAGCAGTTCTTC. Protein sequence: CSAPDYNEQFF.

This clonotype was detected only a few times. The CDR3 loop reads CASSRGTGGAKGGNQPQHF. For the CDR3, the DNA is TGTGCCAGTAGCCGGGGGACAGGGGGCGCAAAGGGGGGCAATCAGCCCCAGCATTTT. The chain couples TRBV19 to TRBJ1-5; 12 bases are a match to TRBD1. This CDR3 region has 19 residues. The ends lost 6 bases at V and 2 bases at J; junction bases unmatched: 14. CDR1 is LNHDA and CDR2 is SQIVND in the germline V gene (reference sequence).